This TCR beta chain was captured in a study of naive and memory T cell subsets. Findings and caveats of the study: Naive repertoires, especially CD8, held a few larger clonotypes, possibly memory cells re-expressing CD45RA.

The CDR3 loop spans 12 amino acids. Germline lookup yields CDR1 LGHNA and CDR2 YSLEER. The V end lost 0 bases, the J end lost 10 bases, and 7 bases lay between the germline ends. The beta constant-region primer was an equimolar mix of two oligonucleotides covering TRBC1 and TRBC2. The ligated cDNA underwent four PCR rounds using SP2 and nested alpha and beta constant-region primers. TCRdb ran MiXCR on the UMI-ligation and nested PCR reads and lists one entry per CDR3 protein. The top ten clones hold 2.8% of a sample with approximately 100,000 distinct CDR3 sequences, 14% of them seen once. This clonotype was found many times. Antigen unknown.

V gene TRBV4-3 combines with J gene TRBJ2-1; D gene unclear. Sequenced material: naive CD8+ T cells from blood. This sequence was found in a human donor in good health. The CDR3 reads CASSQDSREQFF. The CDR3 DNA follows: TGCGCCAGCAGCCAAGATTCGCGGGAGCAGTTCTTC.